Sequencing of this TCR beta chain was carried out in a study of blood T cell repertoires in COVID-19. At the level of the study: T cells, B-cell-depleted T cells, or PBMCs supplied cDNA or gDNA.

Looked up from germline, CDR1 is LNHNV and CDR2 is YYDKDF (reference sequence). The CDR3 has 15 residues. Trimming cost V 2 bases and J 7 bases, with 14 bases left between them. Method: immunoSEQ multiplex PCR; TCRdb's copy keeps in-frame clones and lacks some. This table has roughly 20,000 clones, about 88% appearing once. This clone was detected a few times. The TCR was taken from a human donor in a cohort sampled during active COVID-19. Sequenced sample: peripheral blood. The chain is built from TRBV15 and TRBJ1-4; possibly TRBD1 for D (6 bases). CDR3 nucleotides: TGTGCCACCAGCAGATTACAGGGAGAAGGTGAAAAACTGTTTTTT. Protein product: CATSRLQGEGEKLFF.